Listed below are T cell receptor beta chains from one sample, sequenced in a study of human T cells and chemical hapten exposure. TCRdb used MiXCR to reprocess the RACE reads, holding one entry per CDR3 protein. The repertoire holds about 110,000 distinct CDR3 sequences, with roughly 9% as singletons. The sample here was whole blood, taken in connection with sensitization to the hapten diphenylcyclopropenone (DPC). These receptor sequences come from a woman between 40 and 55 years old with alopecia areata. Some clones in this sample may be carry-over from other donors' samples. The CDR3 runs from the conserved cysteine through the conserved F or W. The D gene is left open where the match is weak. A row's size may be missing; if present it is once, few, many or a size class.

j_call	clone_size	d_call	v_call	cdr3_aa	cdr3_nt
TRBJ1-6	few	NA	TRBV20-1	CSARDGRLNSPLHF	TGCAGTGCTAGAGACGGGCGCCTTAATTCACCCCTCCACTTT
TRBJ1-2	NA	TRBD1	TRBV28	CASSPGQGIVGYTF	TGTGCCAGCAGTCCGGGACAGGGGATAGTAGGCTACACCTTC
TRBJ1-4	few	NA	TRBV5-1	CASSLPGANEKLFF	TGCGCCAGCAGCTTACCGGGAGCTAATGAAAAACTGTTTTTT
TRBJ1-1	few	NA	TRBV29-1	CSVTKTAVNTEAFF	TGCAGCGTCACAAAAACAGCGGTGAACACTGAAGCTTTCTTT
TRBJ1-1	many	NA	TRBV7-2	CASSPRPSWGTEAFF	TGTGCCAGCAGCCCCCGACCGTCATGGGGCACTGAAGCTTTCTTT
TRBJ1-1	many	NA	TRBV7-9	CASSLWAPVNTEAFF	TGTGCCAGCAGCTTATGGGCACCGGTGAACACTGAAGCTTTCTTT
TRBJ2-3	many	TRBD2	TRBV7-9	CASSFTSGVTDTQYF	TGTGCCAGCAGCTTTACTAGCGGGGTTACAGATACGCAGTATTTT
TRBJ2-1	NA	NA	TRBV29-1	CSAVDYTNEQFF	TGCAGCGCTGTGGATTACACTAATGAGCAGTTCTTC
TRBJ2-2	many	TRBD2	TRBV7-7	CASSSTQRGGRDTGELFF	TGTGCCAGCAGCTCTACCCAGCGGGGGGGCCGGGACACCGGGGAGCTGTTTTTT
TRBJ2-7	few	NA	TRBV5-1	CASSLPQGGNSYEQYF	TGCGCCAGCAGCTTGCCACAGGGAGGTAACTCCTACGAGCAGTACTTC
TRBJ2-6	NA	NA	TRBV24-1	CATSESGANVLTF	TGTGCCACCAGTGAATCTGGGGCCAACGTCCTGACTTTC
TRBJ2-1	many	TRBD2	TRBV7-6	CASSGLRAGPALPSDEQFF	TGTGCCAGCAGCGGATTAAGAGCGGGGCCTGCTCTCCCCAGCGATGAGCAGTTCTTC
TRBJ2-3	few	NA	TRBV10-2	CASTPYRDTQYF	TGCGCCAGCACCCCGTATAGGGATACGCAGTATTTT
TRBJ2-7	many	TRBD2	TRBV5-5	CASSGTSGGREQYF	TGTGCCAGCAGCGGGACTAGCGGGGGTAGAGAGCAGTACTTC
TRBJ2-3	few	TRBD2	TRBV6-1	CASPGGGAMAQYF	TGTGCCAGCCCGGGCGGGGGGGCCATGGCGCAGTATTTT
TRBJ2-7	many	NA	TRBV20-1	CSANGLGRDEQYF	TGCAGTGCTAATGGACTGGGGCGGGACGAGCAGTACTTC
TRBJ2-5	many	TRBD2	TRBV2	CADRRGDADQETQYF	TGTGCCGACCGGCGGGGGGACGCTGATCAAGAGACCCAGTACTTC
TRBJ2-2	NA	NA	TRBV4-2	CASSRAGFGELFF	TGTGCCAGCAGCCGTGCAGGGTTCGGGGAGCTGTTTTTT
TRBJ2-2	many	NA	TRBV3-1	CASSQLSRLAGGTGELFF	TGTGCCAGCAGTCAACTATCTAGGCTAGCCGGGGGAACCGGGGAGCTGTTTTTT
TRBJ2-6	few	TRBD2	TRBV5-1	CASSSFRGRDYSGANVLTF	TGCGCCAGCAGCTCCTTCCGTGGCAGGGACTACTCTGGGGCCAACGTCCTGACTTTC
TRBJ1-2	many	NA	TRBV28	CASNPPGRGGYGYTF	TGTGCCAGCAACCCACCCGGCCGGGGAGGCTATGGCTACACCTTC
TRBJ2-3	few	NA	TRBV19	CASSTGLVSTDTQYF	TGTGCCAGTAGCACGGGACTGGTGAGCACAGATACGCAGTATTTT
TRBJ1-5	many	NA	TRBV6-2/TRBV6-3	CAGALGDNQPQHF	TGTGCAGGTGCCCTAGGGGACAATCAGCCCCAGCATTTT
TRBJ1-2	NA	NA	TRBV7-2	CASSLAGHALGYTF	TGTGCCAGCAGCTTAGCGGGGCACGCCTTAGGCTACACCTTC
TRBJ2-7	NA	NA	TRBV10-3	CAISESRTGDISYEQYF	TGTGCCATCAGTGAGTCAAGAACAGGCGATATCTCCTACGAGCAGTACTTC
TRBJ2-3	NA	TRBD1	TRBV18	CASTGQGADTQYF	TGTGCCAGCACGGGACAGGGGGCAGATACGCAGTATTTT
TRBJ2-5	many	TRBD2	TRBV6-1	CASSGTSGGIGETQYF	TGTGCCAGCAGTGGGACTAGCGGGGGGATCGGGGAGACCCAGTACTTC